This paragraph covers one TCR beta chain sequence. This clonotype was seen repeatedly, ten times or more. Its recognized antigen is unknown. The input lacks base qualities; no much larger clone sits a single base away. Library prep was done by RT-PCR. Sequencing used an Illumina HiSeq 2500. In-frame beta chains were kept once TCRdb had trimmed the public reads at Q25 with fastp and called clones with MiXCR. Identical CDR3 protein sequences are pooled into one entry, listed with their most common genes and DNA. The sample table lists around 480,000 distinct CDR3 sequences, 15% to 20% of them with a count of one. Of the sample, roughly 3.1% falls within the top ten clones. This record comes from a study of response to subunit inactivated influenza vaccine (dated by TCRdb to the late 2010s). About the investigation overall: To follow how T cells responded to a trivalent subunit inactivated influenza vaccine, the researchers relied on deep quantitative profiling of the T cell receptor repertoire. Paper-wide results and their limitations: According to the authors, only a limited number of new T cells may be recruited by each seasonal influenza vaccination.

At the junction V is shortened by 2 bases and J by 1 base, with 12 bases in between. Per the germline V gene, SGHRS is the CDR1 and YFSETQ is the CDR2. The CDR3 holds 16 amino acids from the cysteine to the phenylalanine. Only the CDR3 region is kept as DNA, spanning 48 bases read in frame from base 1. The chain was built from TRBV5-1 and TRBJ2-2; the D gene is perhaps TRBD1 or TRBD2, each of them matching over 5 bases. Sequencing used CD4+ T cells sorted from PBMCs, obtained less than 30 months after vaccination. The source of this sequence is a man aged 50-75 years who received an inactivated influenza vaccine. Donor details come from another sample of the same person, matched by shared clones. The DNA sequence reads TGCGCCAGCAGCTTCGCCGGGACGGTGAACACCGGGGAGCTGTTTTTT. Its translation is CASSFAGTVNTGELFF.